This TCR beta chain was retrieved from a study of T-cell reconstitution after alpha-beta-depleted transplantation in children. Study-level results: Several hundred expanded graft clones reportedly supplied alpha-beta T cells about two months after transplant. Among T cells one year after transplant, newly produced cells accounted for most counts and diversity. High day-60 TCRbeta diversity in some patients came from surviving recipient T cells and thymic progenitors.

Unique molecular identifiers were incorporated when the TCRbeta library was constructed. Each CDR3 protein is one row after TCRdb ran MiXCR on the PCR reads. Of hundreds of thousands of distinct CDR3 sequences in the sample, approximately 8% are singletons; the top ten hold about 40%. For this clonotype: Its matching antigen is unknown.

Germline lookup yields CDR1 SEHNR and CDR2 FQNEAQ (reference sequence). This CDR3 is 15 amino acids long. V dropped 1 base and J dropped 4; count of bases not matched to a gene: 4. J is TRBJ1-5 and V is TRBV7-9; 7 bases match TRBD1. The clonotype was recovered from a male patient between 2 and 10 years old who had a stem cell transplant for acute myeloid leukemia, so the T cells may come from the graft donor. The specimen was PBMCs, mostly from graft donor cells, collected 360 days after TCRalphabeta/CD19-depleted stem cell transplant. The CDR3 sequence is CASSLETGQNQPQHF. CDR3 DNA: TGTGCCAGCAGCTTAGAGACAGGGCAAAATCAGCCCCAGCATTTT.